Shown below are 23 T cell receptor beta chains from a single sample sequenced in a study of cytomegalovirus exposure and HLA in healthy donors. It was with 60 Vbeta and 13 Jbeta primers that the PCR ran. Data came from immunoSEQ multiplex PCR; TCRdb stores just in-frame clones and leaves some out. The sample has approximately 210,000 clones, 75% to 85% seen once. The specimen was PBMCs. The receptors shown here come from a girl aged 10 to 17 in good health and CMV-seropositive.

The V call is TRBV28, the J call TRBJ1-5; D uncertain. The germline V gene encodes CDR1 MDHEN and CDR2 SYDVKM. CDR3 length: 15 amino acids. Trimming shortened V by 1 base and J by 7 bases, and 14 bases separated the two germline ends. CDR3 nucleotide sequence: TGTGCCAGCAGTTTATTTGGTCACTCCGAGCAGCCCCAGCATTTT. Amino acid sequence: CASSLFGHSEQPQHF.

This chain joins TRBV9 and TRBJ1-1, with 7 bases lining up with TRBD1. CDR3 length equals 14 residues. After removal of 2 bases from V and 2 bases from J, the junction contained 3 bases not matched to a gene. CDR1 and CDR2 (germline): SGDLS, YYNGEE. CDR3 amino acids: CASSVQGGNTEAFF. DNA of the CDR3: TGTGCCAGCAGCGTCCAGGGGGGAAACACTGAAGCTTTCTTT.

The genes are TRBV4-3 and TRBJ1-2; TRBD1 matches at 7 bases. Germline V CDR1 and CDR2: LGHNA, YSLEER. V lost 3 bases and J lost 5; bases outside the gene matches: 3. The length of the CDR3 is 13 residues. The CDR3 reads CASSQAGGYGYTF. The DNA for the CDR3 is TGCGCCAGCAGCCAGGCAGGGGGGTATGGCTACACCTTC.

V is TRBV10-2 and J is TRBJ1-5; tentative D call: TRBD1 (6 bases). The CDR3 has 13 residues. The germline V and J ends were trimmed by 6 bases and 4 bases, with 10 bases remaining between them. Germline CDR1 WSHSY, CDR2 SAAADI. The CDR3 nucleotides are TGCGCCAGCAGACAGGGAGGGAATCAGCCCCAGCATTTT. Amino acid sequence: CASRQGGNQPQHF.

The V and J genes are TRBV7-6 and TRBJ2-7; D is unresolved. With 4 bases removed from V and 4 bases from J, the gap between germline ends came to 11 bases. Germline-derived CDR1 and CDR2 are SGHVS and FNYEAQ. The CDR3 consists of 13 residues. The CDR3 protein is CASSSSTEYEQYF. The DNA for the CDR3 is TGTGCCAGCAGCTCGAGCACGGAGTACGAGCAGTACTTC.

This clone was detected only a few times. The rearrangement links TRBV19 to TRBJ1-1, with D uncertain. The V gene lost 1 base and the J gene lost 0 bases, with 3 bases spanning the gap. The CDR3 spans 13 residues. The germline V gene encodes CDR1 LNHDA and CDR2 SQIVND (reference sequence). This CDR3 reads CASSIGMNTEAFF. The CDR3 bases are TGTGCCAGTAGTATAGGTATGAACACTGAAGCTTTCTTT.

This clone appeared a single time. The chain carries TRBV11-2 and TRBJ2-7; 9 bases align to TRBD2. Germline V gene sequence: CDR1 SGHAT, CDR2 FQNNGV. V lost 5 bases to trimming and J lost 6 bases; unmatched junction nucleotides: 8. This CDR3 comprises 14 residues. As DNA, the CDR3 is TGTGCCAGCAGCACACCGGGACTAGCTACCGAGCAGTACTTC. Its protein product is CASSTPGLATEQYF.

The chain has TRBV12-5 and TRBJ1-4; 8 bases are a match to TRBD1. V shed 2 bases and J 8 bases; nucleotides not matched to a gene: 10. The CDR3 consists of 16 residues. The germline CDR1 and CDR2 sequences are LGHNT and FRNRAP. The CDR3 nucleotides are TGTGCTAGTGGTTTGTCCCCGGGACAGGAGGAAGAAAAACTGTTTTTT. The encoded protein is CASGLSPGQEEEKLFF.

The chain joins TRBV9 to TRBJ2-7; 8 positions match TRBD1. The CDR3 runs to 16 residues. Germline CDR1 reads SGDLS; CDR2 reads YYNGEE. The junction had 8 bases not matched to a gene; V was cut back by 3 bases and J by 0 bases. CDR3 protein: CASSAGQGTSSYEQYF. Written as DNA, the CDR3 is TGTGCCAGCAGCGCCGGACAGGGAACAAGCTCCTACGAGCAGTACTTC.

The V gene is TRBV5-4, the J gene TRBJ2-6, with 11 nucleotides matching TRBD1. With V trimmed by 3 bases and J by 3 bases, 8 bases remained unmatched. Per germline, CDR1 SGHNT and CDR2 YYREEE (reference sequence). The CDR3 loop spans 18 amino acids. In DNA, the CDR3 is TGTGCCAGCAGCTCACCCGGGACAGGGGGTCTTGGGGCCAACGTCCTGACTTTC. Encoded protein: CASSSPGTGGLGANVLTF.

The chain uses TRBV4-1 and TRBJ2-1, with 9 bases that match TRBD2. The ends lost 6 bases at V and 10 bases at J; junction bases unmatched: 10. This CDR3 has 14 amino acids. Germline V CDR1 and CDR2: MGHRA, YSYEKL. CDR3 sequence reads: CASSWRGGREEQFF. Here the CDR3 DNA reads TGCGCCAGCAGTTGGCGGGGGGGCCGCGAAGAGCAGTTCTTC.

The V gene is TRBV2, the J gene TRBJ1-2, with TRBD1 matching over 7 bases. The V gene end was trimmed by 1 base and the J gene end by 5 bases; junction bases not matched to a gene: 4. CDR1 is SNHLY and CDR2 is FYNNEI in the germline V gene. The CDR3 extends over 14 amino acids. The CDR3 reads CASSEGGTAYGYTF. CDR3 DNA sequence: TGTGCCAGCAGTGAAGGTGGGACAGCTTATGGCTACACCTTC.

The chain has TRBV5-6 and TRBJ2-2, with 9 bases lining up with TRBD1. The CDR3 is 18 amino acids. J was trimmed by 4 bases and V by 4 bases; bases with no gene match: 14. CDR1 SGHDT and CDR2 YYEEEE come from the germline V gene. The CDR3 loop is CASSQLMGQGGVTGELFF. CDR3 DNA: TGTGCCAGCAGCCAGCTAATGGGACAGGGAGGGGTCACCGGGGAGCTGTTTTTT.

The rearrangement uses TRBV4-1 and TRBJ1-1; the D is unclear. Germline loops: CDR1 MGHRA, CDR2 YSYEKL. V gave up 0 bases and J gave up 4 bases, with 15 bases separating them. This CDR3 comprises 16 residues. The CDR3 nucleotides are TGCGCCAGCAGCCAAGAGGGTGCAGCCCCGGGCACTGAAGCTTTCTTT. Its protein is CASSQEGAAPGTEAFF.

CDR3 amino acids: CASGLVLKSSSGDIPRTDTQYF. The CDR3 DNA reads as TGTGCTAGTGGTTTGGTACTAAAGTCCTCTAGCGGGGACATCCCTCGCACAGATACGCAGTATTTT. V and J are TRBV12-5 and TRBJ2-3; 9 bases are a match to TRBD2. The germline V gene encodes CDR1 LGHNT and CDR2 FRNRAP. V lost 0 bases and J lost 1; bases outside the gene matches: 20. The CDR3 runs 22 residues.

The chain recombines TRBV11-3 with TRBJ2-1, with 8 bases lining up with TRBD2. Germline loops: CDR1 SGHNT, CDR2 YENEEA. This CDR3 spans 16 amino acids. J gave up 0 bases and V 5 bases, and 6 bases lay outside the gene matches. CDR3 sequence reads: CASSVSGALSYNEQFF. In DNA form, the CDR3 reads TGTGCCAGCAGCGTTAGCGGGGCCCTCTCCTACAATGAGCAGTTCTTC.

The rearrangement links TRBV7-2 to TRBJ1-1; D ambiguous. Germline V gene data show CDR1 as SGHTA and CDR2 as FQGNSA. This CDR3 region has 16 residues. Deletions cut 1 base from V and 0 bases from J, with 12 bases between. CDR3 sequence (DNA): TGTGCCAGCAGCTTAGGACAAAGGATCATGAACACTGAAGCTTTCTTT. This sequence encodes CASSLGQRIMNTEAFF.

The chain is built from TRBV27 and TRBJ2-6; 10 positions match TRBD1. In germline, CDR1 is MNHEY, CDR2 SMNVEV (reference sequence). The J segment lost 1 base and the V segment lost 11 bases, leaving 14 bases of the junction unmatched. The length of the CDR3 is 18 residues. In nucleotides, the CDR3 is TGTGCCGCCGCCCGGGACAGGGGCCTAACTTCTGGGGCCAACGTCCTGACTTTC. Amino acid sequence: CAAARDRGLTSGANVLTF.

The CDR3 DNA follows: TGTGCCAGCAGCCAATTGGCCACCGAGGCGACCGGGGAGCTGTTTTTT. It translates to CASSQLATEATGELFF. The chain employs TRBV6-4 and TRBJ2-2, with D uncertain. CDR1 is MRHNA, CDR2 SNTAGT, per germline. The CDR3 totals 16 residues. Trimming left V 6 bases short and J 5 bases short, with 19 bases between.

The chain uses TRBV5-1 and TRBJ1-3; TRBD1 agrees at 9 bases. Germline lookup yields CDR1 SGHRS and CDR2 YFSETQ. V was pared by 5 bases and J by 1 base, with 4 bases of the junction left unmatched. CDR3 length: 15 amino acids. The CDR3 here is CASSRTGESGNTIYF. The CDR3 DNA follows: TGCGCCAGCAGTCGGACAGGGGAGTCTGGAAACACCATATATTTT.

The gene calls are TRBV11-3 and TRBJ1-1; D might be TRBD1 (6 bases). V lost 4 bases, J lost 7 bases, and 10 bases lay in between. Germline V CDR1 and CDR2: SGHNT, YENEEA. The CDR3 is 12 residues long. The CDR3 nucleotides are TGTGCCAGCAGCTCACCGACAGGTGAAGCTTTCTTT. It codes for CASSSPTGEAFF.

CDR3 region: CAISGRDKDYGYTF. In nucleotides, the CDR3 is TGTGCCATCAGTGGGCGGGATAAAGACTATGGCTACACCTTC. The V call is TRBV10-3, the J call TRBJ1-2; D unresolved. Trimming left V 4 bases short and J 3 bases short, with 12 bases between. Per the germline V gene, CDR1 is ENHRY and CDR2 is SYGVKD. CDR3 length: 14 residues.

The chain recombines TRBV4-1 with TRBJ1-2; no definite D call. The CDR3 is 14 amino acids. V was trimmed by 0 bases and J by 4 bases, leaving 9 bases between them. Germline loops: CDR1 MGHRA, CDR2 YSYEKL. CDR3 in DNA: TGCGCCAGCAGCCAAGATCTAGACTTCTATGGCTACACCTTC. Translated: CASSQDLDFYGYTF.